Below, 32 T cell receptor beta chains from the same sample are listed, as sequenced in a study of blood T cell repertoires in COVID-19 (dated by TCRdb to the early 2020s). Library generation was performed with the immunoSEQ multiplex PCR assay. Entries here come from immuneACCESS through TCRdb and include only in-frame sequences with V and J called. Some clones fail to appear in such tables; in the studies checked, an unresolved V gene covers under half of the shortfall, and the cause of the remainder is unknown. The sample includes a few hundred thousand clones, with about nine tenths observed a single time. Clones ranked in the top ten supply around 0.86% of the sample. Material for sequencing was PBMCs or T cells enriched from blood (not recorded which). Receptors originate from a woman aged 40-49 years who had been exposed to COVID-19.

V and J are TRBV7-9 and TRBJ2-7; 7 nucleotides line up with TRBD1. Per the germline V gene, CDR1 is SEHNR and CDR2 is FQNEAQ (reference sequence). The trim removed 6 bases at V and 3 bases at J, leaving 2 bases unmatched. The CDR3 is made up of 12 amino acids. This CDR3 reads CASRRDSYEQYF. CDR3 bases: TGTGCCAGCAGGAGGGACAGCTACGAGCAGTACTTC.

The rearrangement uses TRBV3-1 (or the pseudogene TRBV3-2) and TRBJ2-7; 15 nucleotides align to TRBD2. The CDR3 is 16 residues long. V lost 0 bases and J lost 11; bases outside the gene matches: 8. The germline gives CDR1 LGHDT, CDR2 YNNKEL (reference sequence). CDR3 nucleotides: TGTGCCAGCAGCCAAGATCCGGGACTAGCGGGGGGCCCGGAGTACTTC. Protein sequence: CASSQDPGLAGGPEYF.

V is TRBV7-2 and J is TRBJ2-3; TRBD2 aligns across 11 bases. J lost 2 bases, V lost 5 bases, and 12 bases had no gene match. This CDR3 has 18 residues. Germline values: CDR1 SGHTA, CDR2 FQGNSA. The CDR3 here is CASSTSGSGGGYTDTQYF. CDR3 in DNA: TGTGCCAGCAGCACTAGCGGGAGCGGTGGGGGTTACACAGATACGCAGTATTTT. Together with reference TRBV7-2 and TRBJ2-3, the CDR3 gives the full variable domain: GAGVSQSPSNKVTEKGKDVELRCDPISGHTALYWYRQSLGQGLEFLIYFQGNSAPDKSGLPSDRFSAERTGGSVSTLTIQRTQQEDSAVYLCASSTSGSGGGYTDTQYFGPGTRLTVL.

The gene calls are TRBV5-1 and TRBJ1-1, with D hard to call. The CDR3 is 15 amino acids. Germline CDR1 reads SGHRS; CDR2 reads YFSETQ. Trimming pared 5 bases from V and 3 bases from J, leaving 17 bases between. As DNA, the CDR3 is TGCGCCAGCAGTGGCAGTACCCGGGGATACACTGAAGCTTTCTTT. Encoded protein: CASSGSTRGYTEAFF.

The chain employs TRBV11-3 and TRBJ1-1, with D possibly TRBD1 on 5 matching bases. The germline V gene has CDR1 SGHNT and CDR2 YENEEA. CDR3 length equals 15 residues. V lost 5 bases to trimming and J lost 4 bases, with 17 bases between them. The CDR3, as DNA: TGTGCCAGCAGCCCCCCCACCTTCGGGGGCACTGAAGCTTTCTTT. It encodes CASSPPTFGGTEAFF.

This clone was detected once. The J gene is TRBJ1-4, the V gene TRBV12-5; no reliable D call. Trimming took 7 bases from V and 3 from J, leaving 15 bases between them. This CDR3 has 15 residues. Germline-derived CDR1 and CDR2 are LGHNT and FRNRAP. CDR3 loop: CASAKDYSPNEKLFF. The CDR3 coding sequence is TGTGCTAGTGCCAAAGACTACAGCCCTAATGAAAAACTGTTTTTT. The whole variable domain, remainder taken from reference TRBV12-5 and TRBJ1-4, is DARVTQTPRHKVTEMGQEVTMRCQPILGHNTVFWYRQTMMQGLELLAYFRNRAPLDDSGMPKDRFSAEMPDATLATLKIQPSEPRDSAVYFCASAKDYSPNEKLFFGSGTQLSVL.

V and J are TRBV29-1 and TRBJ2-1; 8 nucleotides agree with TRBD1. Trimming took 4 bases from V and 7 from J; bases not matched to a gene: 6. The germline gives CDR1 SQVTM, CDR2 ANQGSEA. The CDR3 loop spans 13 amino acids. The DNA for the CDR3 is TGCAGCGTTGGGCGGACAGGGATAAATGAGCAGTTCTTC. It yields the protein CSVGRTGINEQFF.

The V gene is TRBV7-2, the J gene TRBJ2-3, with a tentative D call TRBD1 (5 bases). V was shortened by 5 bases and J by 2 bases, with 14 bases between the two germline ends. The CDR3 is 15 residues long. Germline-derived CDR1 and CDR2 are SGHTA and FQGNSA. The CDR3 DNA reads TGTGCCAGCAGCCAGGGCTGGAAACTCACAGATACGCAGTATTTT. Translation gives CASSQGWKLTDTQYF.

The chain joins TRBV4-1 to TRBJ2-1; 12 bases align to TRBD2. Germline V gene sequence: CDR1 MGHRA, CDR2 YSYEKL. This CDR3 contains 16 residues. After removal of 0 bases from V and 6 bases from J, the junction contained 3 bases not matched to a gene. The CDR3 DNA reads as TGCGCCAGCAGCCAAGAGGGGACTAGCGGGCTCAATGAGCAGTTCTTC. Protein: CASSQEGTSGLNEQFF.

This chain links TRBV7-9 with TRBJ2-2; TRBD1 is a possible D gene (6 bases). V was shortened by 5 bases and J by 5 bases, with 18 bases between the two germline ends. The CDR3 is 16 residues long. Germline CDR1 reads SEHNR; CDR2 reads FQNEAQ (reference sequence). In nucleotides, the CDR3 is TGTGCCAGCAGCCCCCCGGCACAGGGTCGGACCGGGGAGCTGTTTTTT. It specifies CASSPPAQGRTGELFF. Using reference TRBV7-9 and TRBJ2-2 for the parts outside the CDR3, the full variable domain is DTGVSQNPRHKITKRGQNVTFRCDPISEHNRLYWYRQTLGQGPEFLTYFQNEAQLEKSRLLSDRFSAERPKGSFSTLEIQRTEQGDSAMYLCASSPPAQGRTGELFFGEGSRLTVL.

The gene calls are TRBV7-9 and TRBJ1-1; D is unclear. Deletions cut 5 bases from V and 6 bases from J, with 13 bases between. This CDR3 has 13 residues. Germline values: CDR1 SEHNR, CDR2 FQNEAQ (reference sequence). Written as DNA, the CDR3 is TGTGCCAGCAGCCCCTCGAGTGTACCTGAAGCTTTCTTT. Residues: CASSPSSVPEAFF.

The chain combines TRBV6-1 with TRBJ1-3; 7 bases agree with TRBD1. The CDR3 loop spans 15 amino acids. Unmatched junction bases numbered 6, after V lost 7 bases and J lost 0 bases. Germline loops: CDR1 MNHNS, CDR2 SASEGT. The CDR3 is CASTQGESSGNTIYF. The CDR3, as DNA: TGTGCCAGCACCCAGGGGGAGAGCTCTGGAAACACCATATATTTT.

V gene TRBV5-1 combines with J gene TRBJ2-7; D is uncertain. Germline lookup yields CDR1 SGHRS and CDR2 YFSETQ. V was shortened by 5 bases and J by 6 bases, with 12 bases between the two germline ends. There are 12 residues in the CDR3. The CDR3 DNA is TGCGCCAGCAGTCAGGCCGCCGCCGAGCAGTACTTC. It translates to CASSQAAAEQYF.

For the CDR3, the DNA is TGTGCCAGCGGACGGCGGGGGGACTATTACGAGCAGTACTTC. The encoded protein is CASGRRGDYYEQYF. The chain links TRBV7-2 to TRBJ2-7; 8 nucleotides match TRBD2. The CDR3 has 14 amino acids. Unmatched junction bases numbered 10, after V lost 8 bases and J lost 4 bases. In germline, CDR1 is SGHTA, CDR2 FQGNSA.

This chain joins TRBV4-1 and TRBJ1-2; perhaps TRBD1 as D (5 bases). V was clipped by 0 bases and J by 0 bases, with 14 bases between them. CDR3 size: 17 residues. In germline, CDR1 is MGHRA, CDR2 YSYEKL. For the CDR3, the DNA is TGCGCCAGCAGCCAAGATGGGGCAGGGCCCGCTAACTATGGCTACACCTTC. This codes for CASSQDGAGPANYGYTF.

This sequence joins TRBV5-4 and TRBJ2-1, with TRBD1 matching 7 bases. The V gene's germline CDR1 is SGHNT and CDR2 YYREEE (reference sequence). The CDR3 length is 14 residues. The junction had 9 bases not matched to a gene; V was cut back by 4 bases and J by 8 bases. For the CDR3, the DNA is TGTGCCAGCAGCAGAAACACAGGGGACCATGAGCAGTTCTTC. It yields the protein CASSRNTGDHEQFF.

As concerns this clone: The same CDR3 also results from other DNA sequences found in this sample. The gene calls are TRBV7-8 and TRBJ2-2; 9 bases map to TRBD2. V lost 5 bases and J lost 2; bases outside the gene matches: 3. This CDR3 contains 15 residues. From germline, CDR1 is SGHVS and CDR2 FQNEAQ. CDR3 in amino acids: CASSRLAVNTGELFF. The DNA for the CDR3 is TGTGCCAGCAGCCGACTAGCGGTTAACACCGGGGAGCTGTTTTTT. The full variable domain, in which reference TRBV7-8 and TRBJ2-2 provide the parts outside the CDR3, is GAGVSQSPRYKVAKRGQDVALRCDPISGHVSLFWYQQALGQGPEFLTYFQNEAQLDKSGLPSDRFFAERPEGSVSTLKIQRTQQEDSAVYLCASSRLAVNTGELFFGEGSRLTVL.

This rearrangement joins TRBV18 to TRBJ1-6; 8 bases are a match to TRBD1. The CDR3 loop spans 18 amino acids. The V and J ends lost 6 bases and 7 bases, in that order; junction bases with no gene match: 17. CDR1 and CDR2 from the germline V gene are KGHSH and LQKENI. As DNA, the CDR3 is TGTGCCAGCTCCCGTCGCGGACAGGGAACCCCAGAGAATTCACCCCTCCACTTT. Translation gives CASSRRGQGTPENSPLHF.

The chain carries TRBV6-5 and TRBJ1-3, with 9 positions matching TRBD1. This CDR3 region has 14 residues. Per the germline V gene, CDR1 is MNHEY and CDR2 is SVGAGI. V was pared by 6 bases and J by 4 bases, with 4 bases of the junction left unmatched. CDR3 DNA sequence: TGTGCCAGCAGGGGACAGGGTAGAGGAAACACCATATATTTT. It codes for CASRGQGRGNTIYF.

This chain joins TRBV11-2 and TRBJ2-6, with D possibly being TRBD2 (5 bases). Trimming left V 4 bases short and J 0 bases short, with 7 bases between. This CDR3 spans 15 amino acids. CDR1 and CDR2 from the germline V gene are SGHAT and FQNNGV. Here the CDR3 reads CASSSEGSGANVLTF. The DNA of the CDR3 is TGTGCCAGCAGCTCTGAGGGCTCTGGGGCCAACGTCCTGACTTTC.

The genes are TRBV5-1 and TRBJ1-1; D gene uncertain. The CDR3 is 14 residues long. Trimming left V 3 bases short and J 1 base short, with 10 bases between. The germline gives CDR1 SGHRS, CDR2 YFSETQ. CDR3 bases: TGCGCCAGCAGCTGGGCTACAGCGAACACTGAAGCTTTCTTT. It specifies CASSWATANTEAFF.

The CDR3 coding sequence is TGTGCCAGCAGCTTAAGTAGCCACTCCTACGAGCAGTACTTC. Translating gives CASSLSSHSYEQYF. The rearrangement uses TRBV5-4 and TRBJ2-7; no clear D gene. Germline-derived CDR1 and CDR2 are SGHNT and YYREEE (reference sequence). V lost 2 bases and J 0 bases, leaving 9 bases between the germline ends. The CDR3 contains 14 residues. The full variable domain, completed using reference TRBV5-4 and TRBJ2-7, is ETGVTQSPTHLIKTRGQQVTLRCSSQSGHNTVSWYQQALGQGPQFIFQYYREEENGRGNFPPRFSGLQFPNYSSELNVNALELDDSALYLCASSLSSHSYEQYFGPGTRLTVT.

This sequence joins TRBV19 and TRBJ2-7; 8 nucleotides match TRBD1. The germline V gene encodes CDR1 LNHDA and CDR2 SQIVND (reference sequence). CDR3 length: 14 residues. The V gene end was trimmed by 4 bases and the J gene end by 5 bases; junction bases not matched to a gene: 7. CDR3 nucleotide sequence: TGTGCCAGTAGTAACCGGACAGGGTTGAACGAGCAGTACTTC. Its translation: CASSNRTGLNEQYF.

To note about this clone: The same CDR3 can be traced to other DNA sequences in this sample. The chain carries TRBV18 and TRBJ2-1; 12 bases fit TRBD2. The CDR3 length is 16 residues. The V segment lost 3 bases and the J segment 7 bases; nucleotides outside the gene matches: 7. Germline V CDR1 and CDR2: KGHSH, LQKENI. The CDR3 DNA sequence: TGTGCCAGCTCACCTCCGGGCCTAGCGGGAGGGAATGAGCAGTTCTTC. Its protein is CASSPPGLAGGNEQFF.

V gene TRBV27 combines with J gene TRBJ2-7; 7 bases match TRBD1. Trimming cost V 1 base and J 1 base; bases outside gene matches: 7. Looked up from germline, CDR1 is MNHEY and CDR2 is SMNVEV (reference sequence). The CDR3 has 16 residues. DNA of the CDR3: TGTGCCAGCAGTTTATACTCGGACAGGCTGTCCTACGAGCAGTACTTC. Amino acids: CASSLYSDRLSYEQYF.

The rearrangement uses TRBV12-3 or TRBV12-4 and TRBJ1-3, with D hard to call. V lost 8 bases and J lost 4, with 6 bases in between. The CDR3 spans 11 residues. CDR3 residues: CASGRGNTIYF. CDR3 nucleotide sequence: TGTGCCAGCGGTAGAGGAAACACCATATATTTT.

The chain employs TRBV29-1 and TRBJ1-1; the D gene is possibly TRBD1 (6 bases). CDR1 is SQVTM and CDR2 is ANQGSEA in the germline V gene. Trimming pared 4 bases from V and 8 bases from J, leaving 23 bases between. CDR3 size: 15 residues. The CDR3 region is CSVGPNVIQTGEAFF. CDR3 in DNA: TGCAGCGTTGGGCCCAACGTTATCCAAACAGGGGAAGCTTTCTTT.

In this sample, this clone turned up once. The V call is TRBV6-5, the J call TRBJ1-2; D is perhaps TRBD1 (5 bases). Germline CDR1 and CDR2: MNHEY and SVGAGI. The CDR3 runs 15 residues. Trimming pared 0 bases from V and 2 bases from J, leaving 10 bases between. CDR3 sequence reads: CASSYSGRRNYGYTF. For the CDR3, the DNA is TGTGCCAGCAGTTACTCGGGGCGGAGAAACTATGGCTACACCTTC.

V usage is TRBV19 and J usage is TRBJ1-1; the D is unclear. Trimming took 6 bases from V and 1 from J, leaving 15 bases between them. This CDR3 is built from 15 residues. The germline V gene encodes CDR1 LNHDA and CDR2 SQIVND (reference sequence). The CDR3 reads CASRWEKRENTEAFF. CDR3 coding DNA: TGTGCCAGTAGATGGGAAAAACGGGAGAACACTGAAGCTTTCTTT.

The CDR3 coding sequence is TGTGCCAGCAGCACTGGGGCGGGGGCCTCGAAGCCCCAGCATTTT. Protein product: CASSTGAGASKPQHF. The chain is built from TRBV6-5 and TRBJ1-5; the D gene is possibly TRBD1 (6 bases). Trimming cost V 6 bases and J 8 bases, with 20 bases left between them. Germline CDR1 and CDR2: MNHEY and SVGAGI. The CDR3 has 15 residues.

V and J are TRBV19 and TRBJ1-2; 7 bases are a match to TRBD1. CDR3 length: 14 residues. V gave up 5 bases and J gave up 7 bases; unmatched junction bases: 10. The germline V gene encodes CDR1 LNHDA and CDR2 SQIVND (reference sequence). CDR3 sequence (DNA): TGTGCCAGTAGTCCGGTACAGGGGCGAGGTGGCTACACCTTC. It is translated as CASSPVQGRGGYTF.

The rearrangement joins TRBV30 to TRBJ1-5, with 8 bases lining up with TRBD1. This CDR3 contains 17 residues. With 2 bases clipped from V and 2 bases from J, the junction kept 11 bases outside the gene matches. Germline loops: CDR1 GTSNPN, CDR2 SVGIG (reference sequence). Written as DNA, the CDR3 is TGTGCCTGGAGTACTCCCTACCCGGGACAGGGCAATCAGCCCCAGCATTTT. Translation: CAWSTPYPGQGNQPQHF.